This entry describes one T cell receptor beta chain. Its antigen is as yet unknown. The sample is drawn from a study of human thymus T cells. Produced via immunoSEQ multiplex PCR; TCRdb's table is partial and in-frame only. Of 40,000 to 55,000 clones in the sample, 94% are singletons; the top ten hold approximately 0.13%. Findings and limits, study-wide: Across thymic and blood repertoires, the usage of V and J genes appeared to be biased.

This CDR3 is built from 15 residues. The V gene's germline CDR1 is SGHVS and CDR2 FQNEAQ. V was pared by 0 bases and J by 1 base, with 9 bases between. The clonotype comes from a boy younger than two with a congenital heart defect but otherwise immunologically healthy. The V and J genes are TRBV7-8 and TRBJ1-2, with D unresolved. The material sequenced was blood. The CDR3 DNA sequence: TGTGCCAGCAGCTTAGCGTTTCCGATTAACTATGGCTACACCTTC. It translates to CASSLAFPINYGYTF.